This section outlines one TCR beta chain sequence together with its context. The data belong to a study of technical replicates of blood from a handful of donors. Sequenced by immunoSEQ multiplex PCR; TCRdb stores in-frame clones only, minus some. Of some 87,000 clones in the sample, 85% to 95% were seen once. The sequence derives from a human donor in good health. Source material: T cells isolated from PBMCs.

As DNA, the CDR3 is TGTGCCTGCGGGGGCACTAGCTCCTACGAGCAGTACTTC. Protein sequence: CACGGTSSYEQYF. The chain links TRBV27 to TRBJ2-7, with a possible D match to TRBD2 (7 bases). CDR3 size: 13 residues. Germline CDR1 reads MNHEY; CDR2 reads SMNVEV (reference sequence). V was clipped by 11 bases and J by 0 bases, with 14 bases between them.